Listed here are 3 T cell receptor beta chains from one sample, sequenced in a study of control samples from healthy donors and cancer patients. Clones were read by immunoSEQ multiplex PCR, and TCRdb kept only the in-frame ones, dropping some. The repertoire holds tens of thousands of clones, roughly nine tenths seen once, with about 9.5% in the top ten. The material sequenced was PBMCs. The receptor source for this set is a woman aged 45 to 65 with colorectal cancer.

This clone was detected once. This sequence joins TRBV2 and TRBJ1-2; D ambiguous. The V gene's germline CDR1 is SNHLY and CDR2 FYNNEI. This CDR3 spans 16 amino acids. V lost 1 base and J lost 5, with 17 bases in between. This CDR3 is CASSEEAGVVGYGYTF. The CDR3 DNA reads TGTGCCAGCAGTGAAGAGGCTGGGGTCGTGGGGTATGGCTACACCTTC.

The chain couples TRBV5-1 to TRBJ2-7; D not certain. Germline CDR1 and CDR2: SGHRS and YFSETQ. This CDR3 is built from 14 residues. This chain's CDR3 is CASSLARLNHEQSV. The CDR3 bases are TGCGCCAGCAGCTTGGCGCGCCTCAACCACGAGCAGTCCGTC.

The chain is built from TRBV18 and TRBJ2-2, with 9 positions matching TRBD1. There are 15 residues in the CDR3. Germline V gene sequence: CDR1 KGHSH, CDR2 LQKENI. Trimming removed 2 bases from V and 5 bases from J; junction bases left unmatched: 3. The CDR3 sequence: CASSPKDRGTGELFF. The CDR3 DNA reads as TGTGCCAGCTCACCAAAGGACAGGGGAACCGGGGAGCTGTTTTTT.